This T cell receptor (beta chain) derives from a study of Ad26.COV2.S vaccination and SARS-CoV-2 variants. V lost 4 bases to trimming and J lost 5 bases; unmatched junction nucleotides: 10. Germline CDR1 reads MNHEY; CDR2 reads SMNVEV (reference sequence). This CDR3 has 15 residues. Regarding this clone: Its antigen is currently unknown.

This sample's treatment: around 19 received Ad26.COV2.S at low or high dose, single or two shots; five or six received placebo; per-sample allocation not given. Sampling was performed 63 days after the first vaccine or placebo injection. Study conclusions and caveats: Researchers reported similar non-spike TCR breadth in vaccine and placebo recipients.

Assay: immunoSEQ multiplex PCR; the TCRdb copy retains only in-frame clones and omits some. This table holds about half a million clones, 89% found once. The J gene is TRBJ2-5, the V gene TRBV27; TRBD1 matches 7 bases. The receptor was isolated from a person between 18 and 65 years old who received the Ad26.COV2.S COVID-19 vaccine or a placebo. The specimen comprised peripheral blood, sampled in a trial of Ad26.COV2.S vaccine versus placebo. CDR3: CASSSTGLLRETQYF. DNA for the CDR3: TGTGCCAGCAGTTCGACAGGGTTATTGCGGGAGACCCAGTACTTC.